This paragraph reports one T cell receptor (beta chain). As yet, its antigen is unknown. These data come from a study of T-cell reconstitution after alpha-beta-depleted transplantation in children. Broader study findings: After one year, T-cell counts and TCRbeta diversity mostly came from new T cells. Two months or so post-transplant, alpha-beta T cells reportedly derived from several hundred expanded graft clones. The origin of high day-60 TCRbeta diversity in some patients lay in surviving recipient T cells and thymic progenitors.

Preparing the TCRbeta library involved the use of unique molecular identifiers. Via MiXCR, TCRdb re-called the PCR reads, giving one row per CDR3 protein. The data show about 540,000 distinct CDR3 sequences, about a quarter seen once. CDR1 MDHEN and CDR2 SYDVKM come from the germline V gene. Trimming cost V 6 bases and J 0 bases, with 15 bases left between them. The CDR3 sequence is 15 residues long. This receptor was identified in a boy in the first two years of life with Wiskott-Aldrich syndrome, due to receive a stem cell transplant. This sequence joins TRBV28 and TRBJ2-7; D is perhaps TRBD1 or TRBD2 (6 bases each). The source material was PBMCs, sampled before TCRalphabeta/CD19-depleted stem cell transplant. The CDR3 sequence: CASSGGGTGSYEQYF. The CDR3 bases are TGTGCCAGCAGCGGGGGCGGGACGGGCTCCTACGAGCAGTACTTC. Filled out from reference TRBV28 and TRBJ2-7, the complete variable domain reads DVKVTQSSRYLVKRTGEKVFLECVQDMDHENMFWYRQDPGLGLRLIYFSYDVKMKEKGDIPEGYSVSREKKERFSLILESASTNQTSMYLCASSGGGTGSYEQYFGPGTRLTVT.